This TCR beta chain originates from a study of T-cell reconstitution after alpha-beta-depleted transplantation in children. V was pared by 5 bases and J by 7 bases, with 15 bases between. This CDR3 is 13 amino acids long. CDR1 SGHTA and CDR2 FQGNSA come from the germline V gene. The table lists this clonotype with many counts. Unique molecular identifiers were incorporated during preparation of the TCRbeta library. TCRdb re-analysed the PCR reads in MiXCR, keeping a single row per CDR3 protein. This table has some 200,000 distinct CDR3 sequences, approximately 6.9% appearing once. The chain combines TRBV7-2 with TRBJ2-7, with D possibly matching TRBD1 (5 bases). The sequenced sample was PBMCs, obtained before TCRalphabeta/CD19-depleted stem cell transplant. This sequence originates from a boy aged 2-15 years with acute lymphoblastic leukemia, due to receive a stem cell transplant. The CDR3 coding sequence is TGTGCCAGCAGCCCAGCAGGGTTCGGGGAGCAGTACTTC. Protein sequence: CASSPAGFGEQYF.